One and the same sample provided the 29 T cell receptor beta chains below, sequenced in a study of immune heterogeneity within non-small cell lung tumors. The TCR beta CDR3 region underwent multiplex PCR amplification with 32 V and 13 J primers. TCRdb passed the multiplex PCR reads through MiXCR, listing each CDR3 protein once. The repertoire has 10,000 to 15,000 distinct CDR3 sequences, about 25% of them found once; the top ten carry around 15%. Bulk tumor genomic DNA was the template, and each sample received around 560 ng. Several biopsies per primary tumor were taken during surgery, spaced as far apart as possible. Those enrolled were patients newly diagnosed with untreated non-small cell lung cancer and undergoing curative surgery. Material: lung tumor tissue. The receptors stem from a man aged 50 or older with non-small cell lung cancer.

Worth noting for this clonotype: A much larger clone differs by one base, so this may be a read error. V gene TRBV19 combines with J gene TRBJ2-1, with 9 nucleotides matching TRBD2. This CDR3 has 14 residues. V gave up 10 bases and J gave up 6 bases; unmatched junction bases: 10. Germline values: CDR1 LNHDA, CDR2 SQIVND (reference sequence). DNA for the CDR3: TGTGCCATTAGGCGGGAGGGCCTAGGCAATGAGCAGTTCTTC. It yields the protein CAIRREGLGNEQFF.

The table lists this clonotype with many counts. V gene TRBV9 combines with J gene TRBJ1-1; possible D gene TRBD1, 5 bases. The length of the CDR3 is 14 residues. Germline values: CDR1 SGDLS, CDR2 YYNGEE. Trimming removed 4 bases from V and 4 bases from J, with 14 bases in between. The CDR3 region is CASSPQTGGTEAFF. The DNA for the CDR3 is TGTGCCAGCAGCCCACAGACGGGGGGCACTGAAGCTTTCTTT.

This clonotype was picked up a small number of times. Since a much larger clone is just one base distant, this may be a read error. V gene TRBV3-1 combines with J gene TRBJ1-6; a possible D gene is TRBD1 (6 bases). Germline CDR1 and CDR2: LGHDT and YNNKEL (reference sequence). This CDR3 has 16 amino acids. The CDR3 bases are TGTGCCAGAAGCCTCAGGGAGGGGGTTAGGAATTCACCCCTCCACTTT. This codes for CARSLREGVRNSPLHF. Full variable domain (remainder filled in from reference TRBV3-1 and TRBJ1-6): DTAVSQTPKYLVTQMGNDKSIKCEQNLGHDTMYWYKQDSKKFLKIMFSYNNKELIINETVPNRFSPKSPDKAHLNLHINSLELGDSAVYFCARSLREGVRNSPLHFGNGTRLTVT.

This clonotype was seen ten or more times. This chain links TRBV7-3 with TRBJ2-3, with D tentatively TRBD2 (5 bases). The CDR3 extends over 15 amino acids. The V and J ends lost 4 bases and 4 bases respectively, with 15 bases between them. The germline gives CDR1 SGHTA, CDR2 FQGTGA. The CDR3 reads CASSYFGGQSDTQYF. The CDR3 region has the DNA TGTGCCAGCAGCTACTTCGGCGGGCAATCAGATACGCAGTATTTT. Looking up the rest from reference TRBV7-3 and TRBJ2-3 gives the full variable domain: GAGVSQTPSNKVTEKGKYVELRCDPISGHTALYWYRQSLGQGPEFLIYFQGTGAADDSGLPNDRFFAVRPEGSVSTLKIQRTERGDSAVYLCASSYFGGQSDTQYFGPGTRLTVL.

Note on this clonotype: A much bigger clone sits one base away, suggesting this may be a read error. The V and J genes are TRBV3-1 and TRBJ2-2; 14 bases are a match to TRBD2. The V gene's germline CDR1 is LGHDT and CDR2 YNNKEL (reference sequence). The CDR3 runs to 19 residues. V was pared by 1 base and J by 5 bases, with 9 bases of the junction left unmatched. The CDR3 DNA reads TGTGCCAGCAGCCAAGGACAGACTAGCGGGAGGGCCCCGACCGGGGAGCTGTTTTTT. This sequence encodes CASSQGQTSGRAPTGELFF. The full variable domain, rest sourced from reference TRBV3-1 and TRBJ2-2, is DTAVSQTPKYLVTQMGNDKSIKCEQNLGHDTMYWYKQDSKKFLKIMFSYNNKELIINETVPNRFSPKSPDKAHLNLHINSLELGDSAVYFCASSQGQTSGRAPTGELFFGEGSRLTVL.

This clonotype is large by share. The chain couples TRBV10-3 to TRBJ1-3, with a tentative D call TRBD1 (5 bases). This CDR3 is built from 15 residues. Germline CDR1 ENHRY, CDR2 SYGVKD. Trimming shortened V by 8 bases and J by 0 bases, and 14 bases separated the two germline ends. In DNA form, the CDR3 reads TGTGCCATCGGGGGAGTGGGGAGCTCTGGAAACACCATATATTTT. Its protein product is CAIGGVGSSGNTIYF.

This clonotype is judged medium-sized. V gene TRBV6-2 or TRBV6-3 combines with J gene TRBJ1-2; possibly TRBD1 for D (5 bases). Between the trimmed V and J ends, which lost 4 bases and 8 bases, there was a span of 14 bases. This CDR3 region has 13 residues. The germline V gene has CDR1 MNHEY and CDR2 SVGEGT. The CDR3 sequence: CASSWGREAGYTF. The DNA of the CDR3 is TGTGCCAGCAGTTGGGGCAGGGAGGCCGGCTACACCTTC.

The rearrangement joins TRBV9 to TRBJ2-2, with D perhaps given as TRBD1 or TRBD2 (5 bases each). The V end was cut by 3 bases, the J end by 4 bases, with 22 bases between. Germline V gene lookup returns CDR1 SGDLS and CDR2 YYNGEE. The CDR3 contains 18 residues. CDR3 in DNA: TGTGCCAGCAGCGGCCTCAGGGAGTACCTATACTCCACCGGGGAGCTGTTTTTT. Encoded protein: CASSGLREYLYSTGELFF.

By sample fraction, this clonotype is medium-sized. The chain carries TRBV28 and TRBJ1-2; D is unresolved. This CDR3 is built from 16 residues. Germline CDR1 is MDHEN and CDR2 is SYDVKM. V was clipped by 3 bases and J by 5 bases, with 19 bases between them. Here the CDR3 reads CASSFDREPFFYGYTF. The DNA of the CDR3 is TGTGCCAGCAGTTTCGATAGAGAGCCTTTTTTTTATGGCTACACCTTC.

This clonotype was recorded at least ten times. This chain joins TRBV28 and TRBJ1-6, with a tentative D call TRBD1 (6 bases). Trimming took 5 bases from V and 6 from J, leaving 14 bases between them. The germline V gene encodes CDR1 MDHEN and CDR2 SYDVKM. CDR3 length: 15 residues. The CDR3 spells CASSTRQAGNSPLHF. CDR3 nucleotide sequence: TGTGCCAGCAGTACACGACAGGCTGGTAATTCACCCCTCCACTTT.

This clonotype was seen at least ten times. This chain uses TRBV5-1 with TRBJ2-2; D perhaps matches TRBD2 (6 bases). The germline gives CDR1 SGHRS, CDR2 YFSETQ. V was shortened by 0 bases and J by 7 bases, with 13 bases between the two germline ends. The CDR3 has 15 residues. CDR3 loop: CASSLDGGTVGELFF. The CDR3 bases are TGCGCCAGCAGCTTGGACGGGGGAACGGTCGGGGAGCTGTTTTTT.

The chain is built from TRBV20-1 and TRBJ2-5; a possible D gene is TRBD2 (7 bases). V dropped 8 bases and J dropped 4 bases, with 26 bases sitting between them. This CDR3 contains 16 residues. CDR1 and CDR2 from the germline V gene are DFQATT and SNEGSKA (reference sequence). This CDR3 reads CSTRKGGGGKGETQYF. CDR3 coding DNA: TGCAGTACCAGGAAGGGGGGGGGAGGCAAGGGAGAGACCCAGTACTTC.

Of note for this clonotype: A much larger clone lies one base from this, so it may be a read error. The chain carries TRBV7-3 and TRBJ1-6; 9 nucleotides align to TRBD1. Germline V gene data show CDR1 as SGHTA and CDR2 as FQGTGA. J gave up 9 bases and V 3 bases, and 3 bases lay outside the gene matches. The CDR3 runs to 14 residues. CDR3 residues: CASSLGQGGSPLHF. DNA of the CDR3: TGTGCCAGCAGCTTGGGACAGGGTGGTTCACCCCTCCACTTT.

This clonotype was seen many times. The chain is built from TRBV20-1 and TRBJ2-7, with TRBD1 matching 9 bases. V gave up 3 bases and J gave up 3 bases; unmatched junction bases: 3. Germline assignment: CDR1 DFQATT and CDR2 SNEGSKA (reference sequence). The CDR3 contains 13 residues. The CDR3 DNA follows: TGCAGTGCTAGGGGGGACAGGGACTACGAGCAGTACTTC. Protein product: CSARGDRDYEQYF.

Note on this clonotype: This may come from a read error, since a much larger clone is one base off. The chain is built from TRBV6-1 and TRBJ1-4; TRBD1 matches 8 bases. The CDR3 is 15 residues long. Germline V CDR1 and CDR2: MNHNS, SASEGT. CDR3: CVSSLTGGKSEKLFF. The CDR3 coding sequence is TGTGTCAGCAGTCTTACAGGGGGGAAAAGTGAAAAACTGTTTTTT.

This clonotype was seen at least ten times. The genes are TRBV6-1 and TRBJ1-2, with a weak D call TRBD1 (6 bases). V was cut by 4 bases and J by 2 bases, with 17 bases left in between. Germline V CDR1 and CDR2: MNHNS, SASEGT. The CDR3 extends over 16 amino acids. The CDR3 loop is CASSVMRQGRNYGYTF. The CDR3 DNA sequence: TGTGCCAGCAGTGTAATGCGGCAGGGGAGGAACTATGGCTACACCTTC.

Worth noting for this clonotype: A much larger clone is a single base away; this may be a read error. The chain couples TRBV3-1 to TRBJ1-2; 9 positions agree with TRBD1. The V gene's germline CDR1 is LGHDT and CDR2 YNNKEL (reference sequence). The CDR3 extends over 17 amino acids. CDR3 sequence: CDSSLFGTGPDNYGYTF. The CDR3 bases are TGTGACAGCAGCCTCTTCGGGACAGGGCCGGACAACTATGGCTACACCTTC.

The chain carries TRBV20-1 and TRBJ2-7; 8 nucleotides agree with TRBD2. The CDR3 length is 13 residues. J was trimmed by 6 bases and V by 7 bases; bases with no gene match: 11. Per germline, CDR1 DFQATT and CDR2 SNEGSKA (reference sequence). For the CDR3, the DNA is TGCAGTGTCGAAGTGACTAGCGTTATCGAGCAGTACTTC. Translation: CSVEVTSVIEQYF.

A remark on this clonotype: It may be a read error: a sequence one base away is much more abundant. The V gene is TRBV3-1, the J gene TRBJ2-5; D could derive from TRBD1 or TRBD2 (6 bases each). Deletions cut 8 bases from V and 1 base from J, with 23 bases between. This CDR3 is built from 17 residues. The germline gives CDR1 LGHDT, CDR2 YNNKEL (reference sequence). The DNA for the CDR3 is TGTGCCAGCGGGTCCGGGGACGGGGGCACGGGCCAAGAGACCCAGTACTTC. This codes for CASGSGDGGTGQETQYF.

This clonotype has ten or more counts. The chain has TRBV2 and TRBJ2-6; D is perhaps TRBD2 (5 bases). Per germline, CDR1 SNHLY and CDR2 FYNNEI. V was pared by 4 bases and J by 0 bases, with 10 bases between. This CDR3 region has 16 residues. CDR3 sequence: CASSGGPHSGANVLTF. For the CDR3, the DNA is TGTGCCAGCAGTGGAGGGCCCCACTCTGGGGCCAACGTCCTGACTTTC.

In this sample, this clonotype turned up many times. CDR3 residues: CASSQGAGLDYEQYF. Written as DNA, the CDR3 is TGCGCCAGCAGCCAGGGGGCCGGACTAGACTACGAGCAGTACTTC. The chain carries TRBV4-1 and TRBJ2-7; D perhaps matches TRBD2 (7 bases). In germline, CDR1 is MGHRA, CDR2 YSYEKL. The CDR3 runs 15 residues. Trimming cost V 3 bases and J 3 bases, with 15 bases left between them.

On this clonotype itself: One base away lies a much larger clone, so this may be a sequencing read error. The chain has TRBV7-3 and TRBJ1-1; no firm D call. V lost 2 bases, J lost 5 bases, and 9 bases lay in between. Germline-derived CDR1 and CDR2 are SGHTA and FQGTGA. The CDR3 extends over 13 amino acids. In nucleotides, the CDR3 is TGTGCCAGCAGCTTAGGGGAGCAGACTGAAGCTTTCTTT. Protein: CASSLGEQTEAFF.

At least ten counts were recorded for this clonotype. This sequence joins TRBV27 and TRBJ2-1; D may be TRBD1 (6 bases). The CDR3 extends over 13 amino acids. Deletions cut 5 bases from V and 4 bases from J, with 9 bases between. The V gene's germline CDR1 is MNHEY and CDR2 SMNVEV (reference sequence). The CDR3 sequence: CASSDTGYNEQFF. CDR3 nucleotides: TGTGCCAGCAGTGATACAGGGTACAATGAGCAGTTCTTC.

Comment on this clonotype: A much larger clone lies a single base off, so this may be a read error. V usage is TRBV6-2 or TRBV6-3 and J usage is TRBJ2-1, with 8 bases identical to TRBD1. V lost 5 bases to trimming and J lost 7 bases; unmatched junction nucleotides: 13. Germline CDR1 reads MNHEY; CDR2 reads SVGEGT. The CDR3 has 16 amino acids. The DNA of the CDR3 is TGTGCCAGCAGTCCCCTACCAACAGGGGGAGAGAATGAGCAGTTCTTC. Translated: CASSPLPTGGENEQFF.

Concerning this clonotype: The junction does not match germline at one end; this may be a read error. This chain links TRBV29-1 with TRBJ1-2, with D unresolved. In germline, CDR1 is SQVTM, CDR2 ANQGSEA. The CDR3 is 15 residues long. The CDR3 DNA reads as TGCAGCGTTGAAGATCTTGGGAGGCCCGGCTATGGCCACACCTTC. Translating gives CSVEDLGRPGYGHTF.

The chain employs TRBV19 and TRBJ2-2; either TRBD1 or TRBD2 may supply D (5 bases each). Germline V gene sequence: CDR1 LNHDA, CDR2 SQIVND (reference sequence). Trimming took 5 bases from V and 4 from J, leaving 8 bases between them. The CDR3 sequence is 13 residues long. CDR3 loop: CASSAGTTGELFF. The CDR3 DNA reads as TGTGCCAGTAGTGCCGGGACCACCGGGGAGCTGTTTTTT. The full variable domain, completed using reference TRBV19 and TRBJ2-2, is DGGITQSPKYLFRKEGQNVTLSCEQNLNHDAMYWYRQDPGQGLRLIYYSQIVNDFQKGDIAEGYSVSREKKESFPLTVTSAQKNPTAFYLCASSAGTTGELFFGEGSRLTVL.

This clonotype has a count of ten or more. The J gene is TRBJ1-2, the V gene TRBV4-1, with 7 bases lining up with TRBD1. This CDR3 is built from 15 residues. Trimming cost V 4 bases and J 4 bases; bases outside gene matches: 9. Germline V gene sequence: CDR1 MGHRA, CDR2 YSYEKL. CDR3 coding DNA: TGCGCCAGCAGCCCGGCGGGACAGCGCCTCTATGGCTACACCTTC. This sequence encodes CASSPAGQRLYGYTF.

For this clonotype: At one boundary the junction diverges from the germline segment, which might be a read error. The CDR3 loop is CPSSFTSGGYNEQFF. CDR3 bases: TGTCCCAGCAGCTTCACTAGCGGGGGCTACAATGAGCAGTTCTTC. This sequence joins TRBV5-6 and TRBJ2-1; 11 positions match TRBD2. The germline V gene encodes CDR1 SGHDT and CDR2 YYEEEE. The CDR3 contains 15 residues.

Remarks on this clonotype: This may come from a read error, since a much larger clone is one base off. The V call is TRBV20-1, the J call TRBJ2-5; D gene ambiguous. The CDR3 is made up of 15 amino acids. Germline CDR1 DFQATT, CDR2 SNEGSKA (reference sequence). The germline V and J ends were trimmed by 3 bases and 6 bases, with 20 bases remaining between them. This chain's CDR3 is CSASYGWASFKTQYF. In DNA form, the CDR3 reads TGCAGTGCTAGCTACGGGTGGGCAAGTTTTAAGACCCAGTACTTC.